This TCR beta chain was captured by sequencing in a study of blood T cell repertoires in COVID-19. Study details: Nucleic acid was either cDNA or gDNA, and it came from T cells, B-cell-depleted T cells, or PBMCs.

The CDR3 sequence is 14 residues long. Germline CDR1 is SQVTM and CDR2 is ANQGSEA. V lost 7 bases, J lost 0 bases, and 12 bases lay in between. Method: immunoSEQ multiplex PCR; TCRdb's copy keeps in-frame clones and lacks some. This sample has roughly 180,000 clones, with about 83% found just once. The chain combines TRBV29-1 with TRBJ2-2, with D maybe TRBD2 (6 bases). This receptor was identified in a woman in her thirties who had recovered from COVID-19. Sequenced: PBMCs or T cells enriched from blood (not recorded which). The CDR3 sequence: CSALTRTNTGELFF. CDR3 DNA sequence: TGCAGCGCCTTGACTAGAACGAACACCGGGGAGCTGTTTTTT.